This TCR beta chain was retrieved from a study of T cell repertoires in cytomegalovirus infection. About the research overall: Based on public TCR beta signatures, there were indications of CMV infection and of a matching HLA type. Findings and limits, study-wide: Individuals carrying CMV plus the relevant HLA were identified by cumulative frequency of public TCR beta families. Dominating the ex vivo response were TCR beta clonotypes that were CMV-specific and HLA-C-restricted.

This clonotype was seen ten or more times. The antigen is unknown. TCRdb redid the calling of the reads with MiXCR, one entry per CDR3 protein. The sample records around 210,000 distinct CDR3 sequences, roughly 6.5% being singletons. The V segment lost 5 bases and the J segment 2 bases; nucleotides outside the gene matches: 2. CDR3 length: 12 residues. Germline lookup yields CDR1 SQVTM and CDR2 ANQGSEA. The TCR originated in a human donor in good health (CMV status not recorded). Some clones in this sample may be carry-over from other donors' samples. Sequences were obtained from PBMCs. The rearrangement links TRBV29-1 to TRBJ1-2, with 7 nucleotides matching TRBD1. Here the CDR3 DNA reads TGCAGCGTTTGGACAGGAAACTATGGCTACACCTTC. Protein sequence: CSVWTGNYGYTF.